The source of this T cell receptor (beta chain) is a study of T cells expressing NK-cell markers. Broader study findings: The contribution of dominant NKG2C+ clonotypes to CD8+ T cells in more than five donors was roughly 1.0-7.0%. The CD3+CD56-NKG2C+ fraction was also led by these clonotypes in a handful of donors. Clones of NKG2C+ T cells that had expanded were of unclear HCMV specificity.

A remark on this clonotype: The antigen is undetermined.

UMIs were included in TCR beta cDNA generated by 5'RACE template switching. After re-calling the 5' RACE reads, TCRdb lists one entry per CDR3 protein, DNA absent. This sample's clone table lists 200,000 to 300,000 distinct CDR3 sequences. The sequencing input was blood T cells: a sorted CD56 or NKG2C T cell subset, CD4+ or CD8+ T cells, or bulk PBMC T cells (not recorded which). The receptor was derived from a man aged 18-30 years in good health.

CDR3 sequence: CASSPGTSGLDSNEQFF. The chain has TRBV12-3 or TRBV12-4 and TRBJ2-1; the TCRdb call, TRBD2, lacks DNA for checking. The CDR3 contains 17 residues.